The 5 T cell receptor beta chains below were found in one sample sequenced in a study of tumor-infiltrating lymphocytes in primary liver carcinoma. Production of TCR beta cDNA used approximately 480 ng total RNA together with a constant-region primer. Libraries for TCR beta were built through three nested multiplex PCR rounds, which together made up a slightly modified ARM-PCR procedure. Forward primers for TRBV1-TRBV30 and a C-beta reverse primer served the first two PCR rounds, at approximately 10 cycles each. TCRdb passed the multiplex PCR reads through MiXCR, listing each CDR3 protein once. The table lists around 79,000 distinct CDR3 sequences, 69% of them singletons. Each 20-30 mg portion of unsorted bulk tissue served as the source for co-extraction of RNA and DNA. Sequencing used tumor-adjacent normal liver tissue. Receptors were obtained from a man aged 35-49 years with primary liver carcinoma and hepatitis B virus infection.

As concerns this clonotype: An end of the junction differs from the germline gene, which may be a read error. The chain uses TRBV11-1 and TRBJ2-2; D not certain. CDR3 size: 13 residues. Per the germline V gene, CDR1 is SGHAT and CDR2 is FQDESV (reference sequence). In DNA form, the CDR3 reads TGTGCCTGCAGTTTACTACGTTTCGGGGAGCTGTTTTTT. Amino acid sequence: CACSLLRFGELFF.

Points on this clonotype: One end of the junction varies from germline; a read error may be responsible. The rearrangement joins TRBV20-1 to TRBJ2-1, with 8 bases matching TRBD2. The CDR3 sequence is 14 residues long. Germline CDR1 is DFQATT and CDR2 is SNEGSKA (reference sequence). The CDR3 loop reads CSARTLTSVRLQLF. The CDR3 DNA sequence: TGCAGTGCTAGAACTTTGACTAGCGTGAGATTACAGCTCTTC.

About this clonotype itself: The junction departs from the called germline gene at one end, perhaps through a read error. This sequence joins TRBV4-1 and TRBJ2-7; D is unclear. Germline V gene sequence: CDR1 MGHRA, CDR2 YSYEKL. This CDR3 region has 14 residues. As DNA, the CDR3 is TGCGCCAGCAGCCAATTCGATACTTACTACGAGCAGTATTTC. This gives the protein CASSQFDTYYEQYF.

This clonotype has just a few counts. The conserved phenylalanine or tryptophan normally closing the CDR3 is absent here, so this likely arose from a read error. The chain is built from TRBV11-3 and TRBJ2-1; possibly TRBD1 or TRBD2 for D (5 bases each). CDR1 is SGHNT, CDR2 YENEEA, per germline. The germline V and J ends were trimmed by 5 bases and 7 bases, with 18 bases remaining between them. The length of the CDR3 is 15 residues. In DNA, the CDR3 is TGTGCCAGCAGCGCCGGGACCAGAGGGATTAATGAGCAGTTCTCC. It codes for CASSAGTRGINEQFS.

Of note for this clonotype: The junction departs from the called germline gene at one end, perhaps through a read error. The V and J genes are TRBV4-1 and TRBJ2-7; D perhaps matches TRBD1 (5 bases). This CDR3 is built from 14 residues. Germline V lookup: CDR1 MGHRA, CDR2 YSYEKL. The CDR3 bases are TGCGCCAACAGCCAAGCTTTCAGGGTTTACGAGCAGTACTTC. It encodes CANSQAFRVYEQYF.